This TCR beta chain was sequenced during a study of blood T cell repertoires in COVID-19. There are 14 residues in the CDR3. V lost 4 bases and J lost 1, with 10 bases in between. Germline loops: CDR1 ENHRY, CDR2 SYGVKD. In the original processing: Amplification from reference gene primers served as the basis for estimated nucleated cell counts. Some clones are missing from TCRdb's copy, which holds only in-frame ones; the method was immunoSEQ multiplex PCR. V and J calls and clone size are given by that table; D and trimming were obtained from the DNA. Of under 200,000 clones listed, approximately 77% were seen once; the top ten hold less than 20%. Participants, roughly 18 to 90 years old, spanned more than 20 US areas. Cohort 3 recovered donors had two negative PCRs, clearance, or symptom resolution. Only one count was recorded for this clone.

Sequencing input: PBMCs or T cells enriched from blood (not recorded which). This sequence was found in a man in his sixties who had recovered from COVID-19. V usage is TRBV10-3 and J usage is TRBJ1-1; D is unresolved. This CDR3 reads CAISGTDTNTEAFF. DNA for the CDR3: TGTGCCATCAGTGGGACTGATACGAACACTGAAGCTTTCTTT.